This TCR beta chain was captured in a study of CD8 T cells in Susac syndrome. The authors reverse transcribed 0.5 to 1 ug RNA with random hexamers. Using its own MiXCR run on the immunoSEQ multiplex PCR reads, TCRdb lists one record per CDR3 protein. The sample holds about 300,000 distinct CDR3 sequences, 75% to 85% seen once. On this clonotype: Its antigen is not known.

Treatment-naive patients with stable or active relapsing-remitting disease were the multiple sclerosis controls. Bulk CD8+ and CD4+ cells came from magnetic negative isolation; CD8+ TEMRA by FACS. The CDR3 runs to 13 residues. V was clipped by 3 bases and J by 6 bases; unmatched bases: 4. The germline CDR1 and CDR2 sequences are MNHEY and SMNVEV (reference sequence). Study conclusions and caveats: The study recognized that the number of individuals in its TCR sequencing and HLA analysis was relatively small.

Material for sequencing was CD8+ T cells from PBMCs. The chain links TRBV27 to TRBJ2-5, with 7 bases aligning to TRBD2. The receptor was isolated from a human donor with multiple sclerosis. Here the CDR3 reads CASSFTSAQTQYF. CDR3 coding DNA: TGTGCCAGCAGTTTCACTAGCGCGCAGACCCAGTACTTC.